This TCR beta chain was captured by sequencing in a study of T cells in Graves' hyperthyroidism and ophthalmopathy. This clonotype has a handful of counts. Trimming cost V 2 bases and J 0 bases; bases outside gene matches: 4. The CDR3 is 15 residues long. Germline values: CDR1 LGHNA, CDR2 YNFKEQ. From RNA transcripts, TCR beta CDR3 regions were amplified. HTBI primers drove first-round RT-PCR of the TCR CDR3. TCRdb redid the calling of the multiplex PCR reads with MiXCR, one entry per CDR3 protein. The repertoire holds 620,000 or so distinct CDR3 sequences, about 14% seen once, with roughly an eighth in the top ten.

Sequenced: blood. This TCR was sampled from a woman aged 50 to 60 with Graves' ophthalmopathy. The chain has TRBV4-2 and TRBJ2-7; TRBD1 matches at 7 bases. The CDR3 is CASSQWDSSSYEQYF. CDR3 sequence (DNA): TGTGCCAGCAGCCAATGGGACAGTAGCTCCTACGAGCAGTACTTC.